This T cell receptor (beta chain) was identified in a study of blood T cell repertoires in COVID-19 (dated by TCRdb to about 2020). With regard to the full study: The collaborator samples originated in the United States, Italy and Spain and spanned the acute and convalescent phases of COVID-19. The material from the prospective study consisted of cDNA or gDNA derived from T cells, B-cell-depleted T cells, or PBMCs. Subjects who had been exposed to COVID-19, were actively infected with it, or had recovered from it provided the deeply sampled blood TCRbeta repertoires that made up the dataset. A freely available public database, intended as a resource for researchers studying the immune response to SARS-CoV-2, is where the repertoires were released. Samples were obtained from the ongoing ImmuneRACE study (first 160 participants) and from 1,200 or so subjects provided by 6 global collaborators. A de-identified subject ID, COVID-19 status, age in years and sex were almost always included in the sample metadata. Where HLA class I and class II types were available, the types were taken from metadata supplied by the sample provider, not from assay-based typing. Results and caveats for the whole study, not just this receptor: The amount of clinical and demographic metadata varied by source and participant and was provided uncurated.

Relative to germline, V is missing 6 bases and J is missing 0 bases, with 6 bases of the junction outside any gene match. CDR1 is given as SEHNR and CDR2 as FQNEAQ, both from the germline V gene (reference sequence). From cysteine to phenylalanine, the CDR3 is 16 amino acids long. The sequence is cut down to CDR3 DNA, 48 bases in frame from base 1. TCRbeta CDR3 regions were amplified from genomic DNA using the immunoSEQ Assay, a bias-controlled multiplex PCR. The source study handled its data this way. Nucleated cell counts per sample were estimated from amplification of reference gene primers within the assay. To quantify the absolute abundance of each unique TCRbeta CDR3 rearrangement, sequence reads were collapsed and filtered. For each sample, productive Simpson clonality was calculated as the square root of Simpson's diversity index over productive rearrangements. The table comes from immuneACCESS by way of TCRdb, which keeps in-frame sequences with V and J called. Part of the clones is missing from these tables; in studies checked, under half for an unresolved V gene and the rest for unknown reasons. That table gives V, J and clone size, and the DNA gave D and trimming. The table for this sample lists 120,000 to 150,000 clones; about 80% of them were counted only once. The ten largest account for around 1.6% of the sample.

On this clone itself: Its antigen target is currently unknown. Qualities for individual bases were not recorded, and no much larger clone is one base off.

Each collaborating institution followed its own protocols to collect whole blood in K2EDTA tubes. For TCRbeta analysis, collaborators shipped samples in one of three forms: frozen whole blood, isolated PBMCs, or DNA extracted from either of those sample types. This sequence was found in a human donor in a cohort sampled during active COVID-19. Recombination connected TRBV7-9 to TRBJ2-3; TRBD2 aligns with 10 central bases. The source material was peripheral blood. The DNA sequence follows: TGTGCCAGCAGATCAACGACTAGCGGGAGCACAGATACGCAGTATTTT. The encoded protein is CASRSTTSGSTDTQYF.